Below, 2 T cell receptor beta chains from the same sample are listed, as sequenced in a study of HIV-infected children after antiretroviral therapy interruption. Described treatment: PENTA 11 planned treatment interruption arm or continuous ART arm. RNA-based 3' RACE libraries used unique molecular identifiers. In TCRdb, the 3' RACE reads were re-called with MiXCR into one record per CDR3 protein. The sample has 40,000 to 50,000 distinct CDR3 sequences, around 4.7% seen once. The sample consisted of CD45RA+ CD4+ T cells from PBMCs, pooled from several time points, taken from a donor given antiretroviral therapy, either interrupted or continuous. Documented subset: naive CD4+ CD45RA+ CD45RO- T cells. The source of these receptors is a pool of human donors with HIV.

This clonotype was seen many times. The chain uses TRBV6-1 and TRBJ1-3; 8 bases agree with TRBD1. CDR3 length: 15 amino acids. V was clipped by 7 bases and J by 1 base; unmatched bases: 6. Germline V gene lookup returns CDR1 MNHNS and CDR2 SASEGT. The CDR3 bases are TGTGCCAGCAACAGGGGGGACCGGTCTGGAAACACCATATATTTT. This codes for CASNRGDRSGNTIYF.

This clonotype was counted ten times or more. The chain is built from TRBV7-2 and TRBJ1-1, with D possibly being TRBD1 (5 bases). The CDR3 totals 14 residues. Trimming left V 2 bases short and J 1 base short, with 8 bases between. Germline lookup yields CDR1 SGHTA and CDR2 FQGNSA. In DNA form, the CDR3 reads TGTGCCAGCAGCTTAAGGGGACCGAACACTGAAGCTTTCTTT. This gives the protein CASSLRGPNTEAFF. Supplemented by reference TRBV7-2 and TRBJ1-1, the full variable domain reads GAGVSQSPSNKVTEKGKDVELRCDPISGHTALYWYRQSLGQGLEFLIYFQGNSAPDKSGLPSDRFSAERTGGSVSTLTIQRTQQEDSAVYLCASSLRGPNTEAFFGQGTRLTVV.